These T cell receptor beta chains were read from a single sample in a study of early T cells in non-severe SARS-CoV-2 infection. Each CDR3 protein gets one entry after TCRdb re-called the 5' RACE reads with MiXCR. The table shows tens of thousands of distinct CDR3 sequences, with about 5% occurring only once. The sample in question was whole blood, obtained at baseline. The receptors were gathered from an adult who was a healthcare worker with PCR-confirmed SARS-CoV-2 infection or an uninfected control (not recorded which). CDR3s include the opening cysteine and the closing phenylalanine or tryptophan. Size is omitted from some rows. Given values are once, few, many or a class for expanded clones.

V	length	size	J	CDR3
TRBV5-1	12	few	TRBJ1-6	CASSLDGGPLHF
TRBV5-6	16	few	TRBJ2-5	CASSWVMAGGVETQYF
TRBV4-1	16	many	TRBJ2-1	CASSQGPLAGNNEQFF
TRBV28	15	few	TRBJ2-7	CASSMVRIPFYEQYF
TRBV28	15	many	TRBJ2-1	CAITPAGTSRYEQFF
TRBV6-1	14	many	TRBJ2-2	CASSRHKGTGELFF
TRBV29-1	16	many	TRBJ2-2	CSVLKKGPGPTGELFF
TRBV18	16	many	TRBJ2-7	CASSPSLAGGSYEQYF
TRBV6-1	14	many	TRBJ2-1	CASRPPDRGHEQFF
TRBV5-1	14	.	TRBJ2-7	CASSFGKDSYEQYF
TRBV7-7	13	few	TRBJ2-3	CASSVLNGNTQYF
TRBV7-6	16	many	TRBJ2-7	CASSPETGLSSYEQYF
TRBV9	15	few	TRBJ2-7	CASSVEGTGGKEQYF
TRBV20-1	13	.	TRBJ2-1	CSARAVSYNEQFF
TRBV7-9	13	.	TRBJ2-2	CASSRGISGELFF
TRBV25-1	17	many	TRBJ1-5	CASSEYGTDSHNQPQHF
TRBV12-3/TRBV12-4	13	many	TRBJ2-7	CASSLGPSAEQYF
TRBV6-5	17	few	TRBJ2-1	CASSYNHRVSSYNEQFF
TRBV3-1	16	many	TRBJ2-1	CASSQASGTGYNEQFF
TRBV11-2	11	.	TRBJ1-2	CASRDLHGYTF
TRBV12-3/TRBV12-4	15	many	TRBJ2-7	CASTDPGKGAGEQYF
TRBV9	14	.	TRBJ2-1	CASSPSGNHNEQFF
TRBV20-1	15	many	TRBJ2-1	CSAIPGARPVNEQFF
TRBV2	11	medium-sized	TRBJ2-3	CASSGDRVLDF
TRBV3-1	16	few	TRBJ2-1	CASSQVIGLSYNEQFF
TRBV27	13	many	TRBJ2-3	CASNRGVTDTQYF
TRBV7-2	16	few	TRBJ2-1	CASSLAGASGHNEQFF
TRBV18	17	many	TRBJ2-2	CASSPPDKRSNTGELFF
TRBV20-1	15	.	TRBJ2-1	CSARGGTSGYNEQFF
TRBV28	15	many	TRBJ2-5	CASSLNAGVYETQYF
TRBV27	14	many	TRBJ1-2	CASTQAGTAYGYTF
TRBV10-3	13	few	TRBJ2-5	CAISETEIETQYF
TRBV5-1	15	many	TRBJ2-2	CASSPRRSNTGELFF
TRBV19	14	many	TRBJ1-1	CASSIPPGNTEAFF
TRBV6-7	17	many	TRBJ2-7	CASRDRGTPGFSYEQYF
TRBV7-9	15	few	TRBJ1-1	CASSSSQGADTEAFF
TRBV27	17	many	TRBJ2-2	CASSSSGRARGTGELFF
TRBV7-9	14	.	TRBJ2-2	CATLTSGTTGELFF
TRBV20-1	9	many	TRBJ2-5	CSAGETQYF
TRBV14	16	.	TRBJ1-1	CASSQLLQNTGAEAFF
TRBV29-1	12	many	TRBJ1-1	CSVWMGRTEAFF
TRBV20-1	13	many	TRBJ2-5	CSAAPRVGQTQYF
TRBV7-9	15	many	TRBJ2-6	CASRSDISGANVLTF
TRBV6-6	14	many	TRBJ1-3	CASSYRRGGNTIYF
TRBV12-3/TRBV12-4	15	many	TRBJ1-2	CASTPDREYPDGYTF
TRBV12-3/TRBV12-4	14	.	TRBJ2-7	CASTRDRISYEQYF
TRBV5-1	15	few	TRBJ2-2	CASSLWAGDTGELFF
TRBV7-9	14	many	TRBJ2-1	CASSLAGLWNEQFF
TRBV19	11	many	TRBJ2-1	CASSLRQEQFF
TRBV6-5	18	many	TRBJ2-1	CASSYIPSGALSYNEQFF
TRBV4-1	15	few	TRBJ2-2	CASSPRTVNTGELFF
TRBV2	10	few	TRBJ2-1	CASSGHEQFF
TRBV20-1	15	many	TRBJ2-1	CSATQTSGSYNEQFF